What follows is one T cell receptor (beta chain) and its context. The antigen remains undetermined. The data derive from a study of naive and memory T cell subsets. The ends lost 5 bases at V and 1 base at J; junction bases unmatched: 8. The CDR3 is 14 amino acids. Germline-derived CDR1 and CDR2 are DFQATT and SNEGSKA (reference sequence). The beta constant-region primer was an equimolar mix of two oligonucleotides covering TRBC1 and TRBC2. One entry per CDR3 protein results from TCRdb running MiXCR on the UMI-ligation and nested PCR reads. The sample includes 130,000 to 150,000 distinct CDR3 sequences, about 17% of them seen just once. From the second PCR step, alpha and beta chains were amplified apart. CMV status came from CD4+ T cell IFNgamma after overnight CMV lysate stimulation of fresh PBMCs. General study findings and limits: A clonotype means one alpha or beta sequence, not an alpha/beta pair. From naive to CM, EM and EMRA, diversity decreased and Gini increased.

Sequenced: naive CD4+ T cells from blood. This sequence was found in a human donor in good health. This chain uses TRBV20-1 with TRBJ2-7, with TRBD1 matching 7 bases. The CDR3 is CSAYTWDSSYEQYF. The DNA of the CDR3 is TGCAGTGCTTACACGTGGGACAGTTCCTACGAGCAGTACTTC.